The present TCR beta chain was sequenced within a study of blood T cell repertoires in COVID-19. Under the authors' procedure: Estimation of nucleated cell counts relied on the amplification of reference gene primers. The data were produced by immunoSEQ multiplex PCR, yet TCRdb's version contains in-frame clones alone and is incomplete. V and J calls and clone size are those listed in that table; D and trimming were worked out from the DNA. This table holds approximately 220,000 clones, 80% to 90% found once. Living in about two dozen US areas, the participants were between 18 and 89 years of age. Trimming removed 2 bases from V and 2 bases from J, with 10 bases in between. Germline loops: CDR1 MNHEY, CDR2 SVGEGT. The CDR3 is made up of 16 amino acids.

This TCR derives from a woman between 50 and 59 years old who had been exposed to COVID-19. Sequenced sample: PBMCs or T cells enriched from blood (not recorded which). The chain employs TRBV6-2 or TRBV6-3 and TRBJ2-6; D ambiguous. DNA for the CDR3: TGTGCCAGCAGTTACACGCGGATAGCTGGGGCCAACGTCCTGACTTTC. Its protein is CASSYTRIAGANVLTF.